Below, one T cell receptor (beta chain) is given with its context. The repertoire was sequenced with immunoSEQ multiplex PCR; TCRdb's copy has only in-frame clones and lacks some. The table records 99,000 or so clones, approximately 89% of them present only once. This sample was included in a study of T cell responses to AZD1222 COVID-19 vaccine. The V end was cut by 5 bases, the J end by 4 bases, with 14 bases between. Germline loops: CDR1 SGHTA, CDR2 FQGNSA. CDR3 size: 14 residues. This receptor was obtained from an adult who received the MenACWY meningococcal vaccine as a control. The chain employs TRBV7-2 and TRBJ1-1; maybe TRBD1 (5 bases). The sample in question was peripheral blood, obtained 28 days after the second dose of the MenACWY control vaccine. The CDR3 is CASSAPGTFTEAFF. The CDR3 nucleotides read TGTGCCAGCAGCGCACCCGGGACTTTCACTGAAGCTTTCTTT.